This entry lists 11 T cell receptor beta chains sequenced from one sample in a study of cytomegalovirus exposure and HLA in healthy donors. The repertoire was sequenced with immunoSEQ multiplex PCR; TCRdb's copy has only in-frame clones and lacks some. The table lists more than 65,000 clones, more than 85% of them singletons. Input material: PBMCs. The receptor source for this set is a man aged 18 to 29 in good health and CMV-seronegative.

V is TRBV7-2 and J is TRBJ2-3; the match to TRBD2 covers 7 bases. The ends lost 6 bases at V and 1 base at J; junction bases unmatched: 13. The CDR3 consists of 17 residues. From germline, CDR1 is SGHTA and CDR2 FQGNSA. CDR3 bases: TGTGCCAGCAGACGATCCCAGTGGGGGGGAGGCACAGATACGCAGTATTTT. Protein: CASRRSQWGGGTDTQYF.

This CDR3 is CASSLTGGVSYEQYF. In DNA form, the CDR3 reads TGCGCCAGCAGCTTGACAGGGGGGGTCTCCTACGAGCAGTACTTC. The V call is TRBV5-1, the J call TRBJ2-7; D might be TRBD1 (8 bases). CDR3 size: 15 residues. Germline-derived CDR1 and CDR2 are SGHRS and YFSETQ. V lost 1 base and J 0 bases, leaving 11 bases between the germline ends. Full variable domain (remainder filled in from reference TRBV5-1 and TRBJ2-7): KAGVTQTPRYLIKTRGQQVTLSCSPISGHRSVSWYQQTPGQGLQFLFEYFSETQRNKGNFPGRFSGRQFSNSRSEMNVSTLELGDSALYLCASSLTGGVSYEQYFGPGTRLTVT.

The V and J genes are TRBV19 and TRBJ2-2, with D possibly matching TRBD1 (6 bases). The CDR3 runs 17 residues. Per germline, CDR1 LNHDA and CDR2 SQIVND (reference sequence). V dropped 0 bases and J dropped 1 base, with 12 bases sitting between them. DNA of the CDR3: TGTGCCAGTAGTATAGAAAGCGGCAGGGGGAACACCGGGGAGCTGTTTTTT. It is translated as CASSIESGRGNTGELFF.

As DNA, the CDR3 is TGCGCCAGCAGCGTAGGGCTGGGGGGAGCAACTAATGAAAAACTGTTTTTT. Translating it yields CASSVGLGGATNEKLFF. V and J are TRBV5-1 and TRBJ1-4; perhaps TRBD1 as D (5 bases). Germline assignment: CDR1 SGHRS and CDR2 YFSETQ. The CDR3 totals 17 residues. Trimming pared 4 bases from V and 0 bases from J, leaving 16 bases between.

The J gene is TRBJ2-5, the V gene TRBV5-4; TRBD2 matches 11 bases. The CDR3 has 17 amino acids. Germline V gene sequence: CDR1 SGHNT, CDR2 YYREEE (reference sequence). The trim removed 4 bases at V and 0 bases at J, leaving 8 bases unmatched. CDR3 loop: CASSLPPSGGYQETQYF. The CDR3 DNA reads TGTGCCAGCAGCCTACCACCTAGCGGGGGGTACCAAGAGACCCAGTACTTC.

The chain recombines TRBV29-1 with TRBJ2-1; D perhaps matches TRBD1 (6 bases). V dropped 6 bases and J dropped 0 bases, with 9 bases sitting between them. The CDR3 runs 13 residues. The V gene's germline CDR1 is SQVTM and CDR2 ANQGSEA. The CDR3 DNA sequence: TGCAGCGTAGCGGACAGCTCCTACAATGAGCAGTTCTTC. This gives the protein CSVADSSYNEQFF.

CDR3 in amino acids: CASSTLQGSNQPQHF. The CDR3, as DNA: TGTGCCAGCAGCACCCTACAGGGGTCCAATCAGCCCCAGCATTTT. The V and J genes are TRBV7-8 and TRBJ1-5; 7 nucleotides align to TRBD1. The CDR3 has 15 amino acids. With V trimmed by 5 bases and J by 3 bases, 7 bases remained unmatched. Germline V CDR1 and CDR2: SGHVS, FQNEAQ.

V usage is TRBV6-5 and J usage is TRBJ1-1; unclear D gene. V was pared by 4 bases and J by 1 base, with 4 bases between. The CDR3 length is 12 residues. CDR1 MNHEY and CDR2 SVGAGI come from the germline V gene. CDR3 amino acids: CASSFKNTEAFF. In DNA form, the CDR3 reads TGTGCCAGCAGTTTCAAGAACACTGAAGCTTTCTTT.

This clone was seen only once. The CDR3 DNA reads as TGTGCCAGTAGTATCGGCAGGGGGGTCGCCGATACGCAGTATTTT. Translating gives CASSIGRGVADTQYF. The J gene is TRBJ2-3, the V gene TRBV19; tentative D call: TRBD1 (7 bases). Germline values: CDR1 LNHDA, CDR2 SQIVND (reference sequence). The CDR3 sequence is 15 residues long. V shed 3 bases and J shed 6 bases, with 16 bases lying between them.

The V and J genes are TRBV30 and TRBJ2-7; D might be TRBD1 (5 bases). The CDR3 loop spans 14 amino acids. The V gene's germline CDR1 is GTSNPN and CDR2 SVGIG (reference sequence). The V end lost 4 bases, the J end lost 3 bases, and 16 bases lay between the germline ends. The CDR3 nucleotides are TGTGCCTGGACTCAGAGTCAGGGAAACTACGAGCAGTACTTC. Encoded protein: CAWTQSQGNYEQYF.

The chain joins TRBV7-8 to TRBJ2-1, with TRBD2 matching 9 bases. The trim removed 1 base at V and 7 bases at J, leaving 2 bases unmatched. The CDR3 is made up of 14 amino acids. Germline V gene data show CDR1 as SGHVS and CDR2 as FQNEAQ. This CDR3 is CASSLVAGVNEQFF. The DNA of the CDR3 is TGTGCCAGCAGCTTAGTAGCGGGAGTGAATGAGCAGTTCTTC.